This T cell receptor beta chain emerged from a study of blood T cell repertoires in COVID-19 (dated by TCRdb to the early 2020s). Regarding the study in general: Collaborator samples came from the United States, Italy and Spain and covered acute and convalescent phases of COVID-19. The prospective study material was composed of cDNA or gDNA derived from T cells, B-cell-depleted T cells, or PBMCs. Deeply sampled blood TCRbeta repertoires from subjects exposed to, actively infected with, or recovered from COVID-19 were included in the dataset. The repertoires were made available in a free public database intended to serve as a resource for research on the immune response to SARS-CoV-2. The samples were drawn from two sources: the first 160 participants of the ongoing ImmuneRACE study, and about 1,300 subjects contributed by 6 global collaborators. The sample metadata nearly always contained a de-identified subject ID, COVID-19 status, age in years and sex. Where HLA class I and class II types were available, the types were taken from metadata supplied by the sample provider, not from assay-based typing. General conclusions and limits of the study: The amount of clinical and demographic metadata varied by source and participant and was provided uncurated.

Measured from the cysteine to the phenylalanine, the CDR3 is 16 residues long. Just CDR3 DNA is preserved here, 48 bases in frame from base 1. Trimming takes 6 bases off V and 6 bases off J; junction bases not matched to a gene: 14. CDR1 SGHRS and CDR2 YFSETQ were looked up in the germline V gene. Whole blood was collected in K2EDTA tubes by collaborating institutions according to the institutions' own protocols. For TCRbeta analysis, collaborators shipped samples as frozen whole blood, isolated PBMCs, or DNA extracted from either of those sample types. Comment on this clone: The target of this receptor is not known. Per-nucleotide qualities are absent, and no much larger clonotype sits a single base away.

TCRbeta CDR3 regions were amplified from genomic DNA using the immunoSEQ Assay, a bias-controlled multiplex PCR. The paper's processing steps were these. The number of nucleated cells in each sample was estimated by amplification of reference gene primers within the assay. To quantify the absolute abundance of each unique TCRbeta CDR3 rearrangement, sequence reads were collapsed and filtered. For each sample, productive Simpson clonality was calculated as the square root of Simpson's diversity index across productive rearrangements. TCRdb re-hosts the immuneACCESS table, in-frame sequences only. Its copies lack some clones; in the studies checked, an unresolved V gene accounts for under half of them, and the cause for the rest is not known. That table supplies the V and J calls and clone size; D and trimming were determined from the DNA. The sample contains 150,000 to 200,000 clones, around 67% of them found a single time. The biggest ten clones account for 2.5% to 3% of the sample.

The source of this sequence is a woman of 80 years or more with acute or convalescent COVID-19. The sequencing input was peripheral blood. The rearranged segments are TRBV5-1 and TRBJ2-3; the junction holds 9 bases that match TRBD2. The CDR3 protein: CASNPTSGPQSDTQYF. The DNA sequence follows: TGCGCCAGCAACCCCACTAGCGGGCCCCAATCGGATACGCAGTATTTT.